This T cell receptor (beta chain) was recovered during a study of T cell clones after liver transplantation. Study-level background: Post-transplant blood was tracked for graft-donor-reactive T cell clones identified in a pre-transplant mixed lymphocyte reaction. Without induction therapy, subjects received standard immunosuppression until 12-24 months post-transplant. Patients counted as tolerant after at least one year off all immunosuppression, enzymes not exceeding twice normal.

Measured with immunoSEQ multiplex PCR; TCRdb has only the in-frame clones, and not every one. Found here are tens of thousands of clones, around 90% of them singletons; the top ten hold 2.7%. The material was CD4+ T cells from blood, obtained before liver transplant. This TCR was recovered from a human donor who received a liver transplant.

This CDR3 reads CASSPKQSPLHF. CDR3 bases: TGTGCCAGCAGTCCCAAACAGTCACCCCTCCACTTT. The chain recombines TRBV25-1 with TRBJ1-6; no reliable D call. V was pared by 5 bases and J by 10 bases, with 9 bases between. Germline lookup yields CDR1 MGHDK and CDR2 SYGVNS. The CDR3 runs to 12 residues.